Listed below are T cell receptor beta chains from one sample, sequenced in a study of blood T cells in healthy people across ages. TCRdb re-analysed the 5' RACE reads in MiXCR, keeping a single row per CDR3 protein. The sample shows around 1,700,000 distinct CDR3 sequences, approximately 30% of them seen only once. Sequencing was carried out using blood. These receptors all stem from a woman in her twenties or thirties in good health. Each CDR3 is given without its conserved first and last residue. Each record gives: J gene, V gene, CDR3 protein.

TRBJ1-1	TRBV5-6	ASSLAVGDIAF
TRBJ2-1	TRBV30	ALDGDYNEQF
TRBJ2-2	TRBV7-3	ASSLTPPGELF
TRBJ1-2	TRBV4-1	VSSQRGLSGYT
TRBJ2-3	TRBV7-2	ASTMGRGSLDTQY
TRBJ2-5	TRBV6-1	ASEGSQETQY
TRBJ2-1	TRBV5-1	ASSLGGAVRDNEQF
TRBJ2-2	TRBV5-1	ASSLGHRDKKAGELF
TRBJ1-4	TRBV4-1	ASSQDDPSTFERLF
TRBJ1-2	TRBV2	ASNRDRGYT
TRBJ2-1	TRBV7-3	ASSLSIGTGQF
TRBJ2-7	TRBV12-3/TRBV12-4	ASSPGQGAHEQY
TRBJ2-6	TRBV11-3	ASSPKSSLAGNSGTNVLT
TRBJ1-2	TRBV6-1	ASSEYGTDYGYT
TRBJ2-6	TRBV20-1	SADTGDPPLGANVLT
TRBJ2-6	TRBV9	ASSPLGGSSGANVLT
TRBJ2-1	TRBV29-1	SVGAEEQF
TRBJ1-1	TRBV20-1	SALRRGRNTKAF
TRBJ2-1	TRBV9	ASSVRAGEHNEQF
TRBJ1-1	TRBV9	ASSPRQGDHTEAF